The 8 T cell receptor beta chains given below trace back to one sample, sequenced in a study of T cell changes during pregnancy in multiple sclerosis. Measured with immunoSEQ multiplex PCR; TCRdb has only the in-frame clones, and not every one. The data hold approximately 50,000 clones, with 90% to 95% observed a single time. The specimen comprised CD4+ T cells from peripheral blood mononuclear cells, sampled after pregnancy. Receptors were obtained from a female donor with multiple sclerosis, enrolled in a pregnancy study.

The chain is built from TRBV30 and TRBJ2-3; a possible D gene is TRBD1 (5 bases). CDR1 is GTSNPN, CDR2 SVGIG, per germline (reference sequence). This CDR3 is built from 14 residues. V was clipped by 0 bases and J by 10 bases, with 17 bases between them. The CDR3 spells CAWSVSSGFVAQYF. The CDR3 DNA is TGTGCCTGGAGTGTCTCCTCAGGGTTTGTGGCGCAGTATTTT.

The rearrangement links TRBV4-3 to TRBJ1-2; D perhaps matches TRBD1 (5 bases). The CDR3 spans 14 residues. The V gene lost 1 base and the J gene lost 8 bases, with 14 bases spanning the gap. CDR1 and CDR2 (germline): LGHNA, YSLEER. CDR3 protein: CASSQVVTVGGYTF. CDR3 in DNA: TGCGCCAGCAGCCAAGTTGTGACAGTAGGGGGCTACACCTTC.

CDR3 coding DNA: TGTGCCAGCATTCGGGGGGCGAGTGAAAAACTGTTTTTT. This encodes CASIRGASEKLFF. The chain uses TRBV2 and TRBJ1-4, with a possible D match to TRBD1 (6 bases). Germline CDR1 is SNHLY and CDR2 is FYNNEI. This CDR3 contains 13 residues. With 7 bases removed from V and 7 bases from J, the gap between germline ends came to 13 bases.

V gene TRBV9 combines with J gene TRBJ1-6; D gene unclear. Between the trimmed V and J ends, which lost 6 bases and 10 bases, there was a span of 14 bases. The V gene's germline CDR1 is SGDLS and CDR2 YYNGEE. This CDR3 is 13 amino acids long. The CDR3 region is CASNWGETSPLHF. The CDR3 nucleotides read TGTGCCAGCAATTGGGGAGAAACCTCACCCCTCCACTTT. The full variable domain, rest sourced from reference TRBV9 and TRBJ1-6, is DSGVTQTPKHLITATGQRVTLRCSPRSGDLSVYWYQQSLDQGLQFLIQYYNGEERAKGNILERFSAQQFPDLHSELNLSSLELGDSALYFCASNWGETSPLHFGNGTRLTVT.

The V and J genes are TRBV6-5 and TRBJ1-1; D not resolved. V lost 9 bases to trimming and J lost 1 base, with 12 bases between them. Germline V gene data show CDR1 as MNHEY and CDR2 as SVGAGI. The CDR3 totals 13 residues. CDR3 region: CASGRRENTEAFF. CDR3 coding DNA: TGTGCCAGTGGGCGGCGGGAGAACACTGAAGCTTTCTTT.

The chain uses TRBV29-1 and TRBJ2-3, with D maybe TRBD2 (6 bases). CDR3 length: 14 amino acids. Germline V gene sequence: CDR1 SQVTM, CDR2 ANQGSEA. Trimming removed 8 bases from V and 0 bases from J, with 15 bases in between. CDR3 sequence reads: CSLRRDLSTDTQYF. CDR3 sequence (DNA): TGCAGCCTCCGGAGGGACTTGAGCACAGATACGCAGTATTTT.

This clone was detected once. This CDR3 reads CASSQDLAGDQETQYF. In DNA form, the CDR3 reads TGCGCCAGCAGCCAAGATCTAGCGGGAGACCAAGAGACCCAGTACTTC. V gene TRBV4-3 combines with J gene TRBJ2-5; TRBD2 matches at 10 bases. J was trimmed by 0 bases and V by 0 bases; bases with no gene match: 1. Germline CDR1 reads LGHNA; CDR2 reads YSLEER. The CDR3 runs 16 residues.

The rearrangement uses TRBV6-6 and TRBJ2-7; no reliable D call. The ends were cut back, 0 bases at V and 6 bases at J, with 6 bases in the middle. Per germline, CDR1 MNHNY and CDR2 SVGAGI (reference sequence). This CDR3 comprises 12 residues. The CDR3 loop is CASSYSQREQYF. In DNA form, the CDR3 reads TGTGCCAGCAGTTACTCCCAGCGCGAGCAGTACTTC.